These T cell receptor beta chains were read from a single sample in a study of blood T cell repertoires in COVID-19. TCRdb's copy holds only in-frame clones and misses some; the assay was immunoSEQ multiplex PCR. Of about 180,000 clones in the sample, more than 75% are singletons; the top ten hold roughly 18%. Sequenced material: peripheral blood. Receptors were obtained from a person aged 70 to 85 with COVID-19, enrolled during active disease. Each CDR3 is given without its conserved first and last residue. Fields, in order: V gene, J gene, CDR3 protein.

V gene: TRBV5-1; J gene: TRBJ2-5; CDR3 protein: ASSNLPGQRTQETQY
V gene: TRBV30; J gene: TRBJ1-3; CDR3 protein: AWRLSGSGNTIY
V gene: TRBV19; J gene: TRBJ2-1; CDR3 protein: ASSMRTGWDEQF
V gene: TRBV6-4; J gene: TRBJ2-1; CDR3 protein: ASSPSGAHEQF
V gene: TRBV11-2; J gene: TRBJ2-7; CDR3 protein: ASSLESNEQY
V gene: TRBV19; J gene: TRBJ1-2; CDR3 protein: ASSTPRDRRINYGYT
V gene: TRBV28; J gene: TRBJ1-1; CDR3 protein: AIHGTAGAYTEAF
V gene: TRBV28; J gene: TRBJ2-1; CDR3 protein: ASSLQDSAYNEQF
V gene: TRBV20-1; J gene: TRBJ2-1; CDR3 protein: SAMPGIEQF
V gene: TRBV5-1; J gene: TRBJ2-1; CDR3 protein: ASSLDRANEQF
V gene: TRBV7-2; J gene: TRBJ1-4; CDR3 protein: ASRPGSTGNEKLF
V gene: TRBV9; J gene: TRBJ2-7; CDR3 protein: ASSVEGQGIYEQY
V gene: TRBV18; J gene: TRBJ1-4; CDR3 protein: ASSPDRVFSEKLF
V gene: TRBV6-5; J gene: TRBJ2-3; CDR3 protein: ASKGGADTQY
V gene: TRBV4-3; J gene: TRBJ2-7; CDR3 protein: ASSQDGAGTSYEQY
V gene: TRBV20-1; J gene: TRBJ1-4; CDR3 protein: MPVYHEKLF
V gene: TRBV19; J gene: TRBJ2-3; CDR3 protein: ASSTSGRADTQY
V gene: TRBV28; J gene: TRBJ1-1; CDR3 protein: ASSLLQGGGTEAF
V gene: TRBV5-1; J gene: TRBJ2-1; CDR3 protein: ASSFTGTSGVHEQF
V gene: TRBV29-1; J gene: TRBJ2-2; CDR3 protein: SGTQGFEDTGELF
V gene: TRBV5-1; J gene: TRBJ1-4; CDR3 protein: ASSWSTGGDEKLF
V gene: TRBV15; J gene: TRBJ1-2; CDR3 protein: ATGETGRYT
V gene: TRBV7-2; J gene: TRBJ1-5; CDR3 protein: ASSLGPGQPQH
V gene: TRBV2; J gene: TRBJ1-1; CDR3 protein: ASRSSIAQPTLNTEAF
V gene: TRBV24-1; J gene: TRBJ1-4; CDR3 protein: ATDVTDYDEKLF
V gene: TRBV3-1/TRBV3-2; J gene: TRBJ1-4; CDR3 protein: ASSQPQATNEKLF
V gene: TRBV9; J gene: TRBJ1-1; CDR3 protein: ASSPRGADNTEAF
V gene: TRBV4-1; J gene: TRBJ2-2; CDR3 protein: ASSQLAGNTGELF
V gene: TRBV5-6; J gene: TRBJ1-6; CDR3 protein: ASSQKEDRGNSPLH
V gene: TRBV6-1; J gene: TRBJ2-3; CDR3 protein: ASSDDWSSGSTDTQY
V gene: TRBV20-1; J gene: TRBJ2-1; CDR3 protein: SAYYNEQF
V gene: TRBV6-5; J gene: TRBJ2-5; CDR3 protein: ASSGDPGTKTQY
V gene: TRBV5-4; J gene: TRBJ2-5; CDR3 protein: ASSSGLAGGSETQY
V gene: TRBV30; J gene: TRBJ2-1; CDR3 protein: AVGGPRSYNEQF
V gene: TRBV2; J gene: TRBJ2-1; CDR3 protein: ASSDALAGRGEQF
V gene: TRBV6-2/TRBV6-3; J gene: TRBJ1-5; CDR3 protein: ASSQTPRGTGGDQPQH
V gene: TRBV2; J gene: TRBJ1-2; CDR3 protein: ASSEDMGRGGYT
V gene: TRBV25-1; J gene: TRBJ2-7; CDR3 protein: ASSGFRRDSSYEQY